These 19 T cell receptor beta chains were all obtained from the same sample, sequenced in a study of regulatory T cells in long-lasting Graves disease. This sample's time point: newly diagnosed GD, antithyroid drugs for less than 3 months. RNA from PBMCs was the source of the TCR library. Sequencing libraries for TCR beta were prepared with iRepertoire HTBI primers and Arm-PCR of CDR3 regions. MiXCR, run by TCRdb on the multiplex PCR reads, gives a single entry per CDR3 protein. In the table there are fewer than 500,000 distinct CDR3 sequences, about a sixth of which are singletons. These records were also assigned to another study, of T cells in Graves' hyperthyroidism and ophthalmopathy.

Specimen: peripheral blood mononuclear cells (PBMCs), collected at new diagnosis, from a patient treated with antithyroid drugs. These receptors were taken from a man aged 35-49 years with Graves disease.

V and J are TRBV6-2 or TRBV6-3 and TRBJ2-4; 7 nucleotides match TRBD2. This CDR3 is 18 amino acids long. Per the germline V gene, CDR1 is MNHEY and CDR2 is SVGEGT. The J segment lost 0 bases and the V segment lost 2 bases, leaving 10 bases of the junction unmatched. CDR3 protein: CASSYDLMGRGAKNIQYF. In DNA, the CDR3 is TGTGCCAGCAGTTACGATTTAATGGGGAGGGGAGCCAAAAACATTCAGTACTTC.

This clonotype was observed many times. The chain has TRBV7-3 and TRBJ2-3, with 11 positions matching TRBD1. Germline V gene lookup returns CDR1 SGHTA and CDR2 FQGTGA. J was trimmed by 4 bases and V by 5 bases; bases with no gene match: 8. The CDR3 is 16 amino acids. DNA for the CDR3: TGTGCCAGCAGCCTAGATCGGACAGGGGGCGCAGATACGCAGTATTTT. It specifies CASSLDRTGGADTQYF.

CDR3 sequence reads: CSARSGAKETEAFF. The CDR3 DNA sequence: TGCAGTGCCAGGAGTGGGGCTAAGGAGACTGAAGCTTTCTTT. V gene TRBV20-1 combines with J gene TRBJ1-1, with D possibly matching TRBD1 (5 bases). The CDR3 covers 14 residues. CDR1 is DFQATT and CDR2 is SNEGSKA in the germline V gene (reference sequence). The V end lost 6 bases, the J end lost 5 bases, and 19 bases lay between the germline ends.

The CDR3 DNA sequence: TGCAGTGCTGGCCCCCGGAGGCTGCAGTACTTC. Translation: CSAGPRRLQYF. V usage is TRBV20-1 and J usage is TRBJ2-7; D is possibly TRBD2 (5 bases). CDR3 length: 11 residues. Between the trimmed V and J ends, which lost 5 bases and 9 bases, there was a span of 14 bases. Germline lookup yields CDR1 DFQATT and CDR2 SNEGSKA (reference sequence).

This clonotype was counted at least ten times. The chain links TRBV7-2 to TRBJ2-3, with TRBD2 matching over 10 bases. V shed 5 bases and J 5 bases; nucleotides not matched to a gene: 25. The CDR3 loop spans 21 amino acids. Germline V lookup: CDR1 SGHTA, CDR2 FQGNSA. The CDR3 loop reads CASSPLRRVWDTSGIRDTQYF. The CDR3 DNA reads TGTGCCAGCAGCCCGCTTAGGCGGGTGTGGGACACTAGCGGGATACGAGATACGCAGTATTTT. Full variable domain (rest looked up from reference TRBV7-2 and TRBJ2-3): GAGVSQSPSNKVTEKGKDVELRCDPISGHTALYWYRQSLGQGLEFLIYFQGNSAPDKSGLPSDRFSAERTGGSVSTLTIQRTQQEDSAVYLCASSPLRRVWDTSGIRDTQYFGPGTRLTVL.

The chain is built from TRBV7-9 and TRBJ1-1; 7 nucleotides align to TRBD1. CDR1 SEHNR and CDR2 FQNEAQ come from the germline V gene (reference sequence). V lost 3 bases to trimming and J lost 11 bases; unmatched junction nucleotides: 3. The CDR3 has 11 residues. In DNA form, the CDR3 reads TGTGCCAGCAGCTTCACAGGGGCCGCTTTCTTT. It translates to CASSFTGAAFF.

This clonotype has ten or more counts. V and J are TRBV2 and TRBJ2-2; D is perhaps TRBD1 (6 bases). Looked up from germline, CDR1 is SNHLY and CDR2 is FYNNEI. Trimming removed 6 bases at V and 2 bases at J, with 10 bases between. The CDR3 contains 14 residues. This chain's CDR3 is CASRGAANTGELFF. The CDR3 region has the DNA TGTGCCAGCAGGGGGGCAGCTAACACCGGGGAGCTGTTTTTT.

This clonotype was observed at least ten times. The chain links TRBV30 to TRBJ2-2; D possibly corresponds to TRBD2 (5 bases). Germline CDR1 GTSNPN, CDR2 SVGIG (reference sequence). Deletions cut 0 bases from V and 5 bases from J, with 7 bases between. This CDR3 comprises 13 residues. CDR3 amino acids: CAWSVSGTGELFF. The DNA for the CDR3 is TGTGCCTGGAGTGTATCGGGAACCGGGGAGCTGTTTTTT. Supplemented by reference TRBV30 and TRBJ2-2, the full variable domain reads SQTIHQWPATLVQPVGSPLSLECTVEGTSNPNLYWYRQAAGRGLQLLFYSVGIGQISSEVPQNLSASRPQDRQFILSSKKLLLSDSGFYLCAWSVSGTGELFFGEGSRLTVL.

As to this clonotype: A read error may explain this, as a much larger clone is one base away. The rearrangement joins TRBV28 to TRBJ2-5, with D possibly matching TRBD1 (6 bases). From germline, CDR1 is MDHEN and CDR2 SYDVKM. This CDR3 has 13 residues. The germline V and J ends were trimmed by 5 bases and 5 bases, with 12 bases remaining between them. The CDR3 bases are TGTGCCAGCAGTGACACAGGGTGGGAGACCCAGTACTTC. This encodes CASSDTGWETQYF.

The table lists this clonotype with many counts. Just one base apart from a much larger clone, this may be a read error. The rearrangement uses TRBV7-9 and TRBJ2-5; no firm D call. The germline gives CDR1 SEHNR, CDR2 FQNEAQ (reference sequence). Trimming shortened V by 2 bases and J by 7 bases, and 5 bases separated the two germline ends. The CDR3 has 11 residues. CDR3 protein: CASSLSVTQYF. CDR3 coding DNA: TGTGCCAGCAGCTTATCGGTGACCCAGTACTTC.

This clonotype was seen at least ten times. The chain employs TRBV7-3 and TRBJ2-5, with 8 positions matching TRBD2. Germline V gene sequence: CDR1 SGHTA, CDR2 FQGTGA. This CDR3 spans 14 amino acids. V shed 5 bases and J 5 bases; nucleotides not matched to a gene: 7. CDR3 sequence reads: CASSPSGGVETQYF. For the CDR3, the DNA is TGTGCCAGCAGCCCGAGCGGGGGCGTTGAGACCCAGTACTTC.

V usage is TRBV7-9 and J usage is TRBJ1-2; D unclear. The CDR3 has 12 amino acids. Trimming pared 1 base from V and 8 bases from J, leaving 8 bases between. CDR1 is SEHNR, CDR2 FQNEAQ, per germline (reference sequence). Here the CDR3 DNA reads TGTGCCAGCAGCTTAGGCCGAACAGGCTACACCTTC. The encoded protein is CASSLGRTGYTF.

The sample holds many counts of this clonotype. The rearrangement joins TRBV11-2 to TRBJ2-3; 7 bases are shared with TRBD2. J was trimmed by 7 bases and V by 1 base; bases with no gene match: 8. CDR1 SGHAT and CDR2 FQNNGV come from the germline V gene. The CDR3 is 15 residues long. The DNA for the CDR3 is TGTGCCAGCAGCTTAGGTGGGACTACTGCTCATACGCAGTATTTT. The encoded protein is CASSLGGTTAHTQYF. The entire variable domain, with the rest obtained from reference TRBV11-2 and TRBJ2-3, is as follows: EAGVAQSPRYKIIEKRQSVAFWCNPISGHATLYWYQQILGQGPKLLIQFQNNGVVDDSQLPKDRFSAERLKGVDSTLKIQPAKLEDSAVYLCASSLGGTTAHTQYFGPGTRLTVL.

The chain has TRBV12-3 or TRBV12-4 and TRBJ1-2, with TRBD1 identical over 10 bases. V lost 5 bases, J lost 2 bases, and 8 bases stayed unmatched. This CDR3 comprises 16 residues. CDR3 in DNA: TGTGCCAGCAGTACCACGGGACAGGGGATCAACTATGGCTACACCTTC. Translation: CASSTTGQGINYGYTF.

There are a few counts of this clonotype. The rearrangement links TRBV20-1 to TRBJ2-7, with 15 positions matching TRBD2. V shed 5 bases and J 6 bases; nucleotides not matched to a gene: 2. This CDR3 spans 13 amino acids. The germline gives CDR1 DFQATT, CDR2 SNEGSKA (reference sequence). This chain's CDR3 is CSAPGLAGGEQYF. The DNA of the CDR3 is TGCAGTGCTCCGGGACTAGCGGGAGGCGAGCAGTACTTC.

This clonotype appeared many times. The chain employs TRBV11-3 and TRBJ2-4, with D perhaps TRBD2 (6 bases). The V gene's germline CDR1 is SGHNT and CDR2 YENEEA. The V end lost 0 bases, the J end lost 11 bases, and 11 bases lay between the germline ends. This CDR3 has 13 amino acids. CDR3 protein: CASSLDAGTLQYF. CDR3 in DNA: TGTGCCAGCAGCTTAGATGCGGGGACGCTTCAGTACTTC. Based on the CDR3 plus reference TRBV11-3 and TRBJ2-4, the full variable domain is EAGVVQSPRYKIIEKKQPVAFWCNPISGHNTLYWYLQNLGQGPELLIRYENEEAVDDSQLPKDRFSAERLKGVDSTLKIQPAELGDSAVYLCASSLDAGTLQYFGAGTRLSVL.

This clonotype was seen ten or more times. The chain uses TRBV2 and TRBJ2-7; D possibly corresponds to TRBD1 (5 bases). The CDR3 has 12 amino acids. Germline values: CDR1 SNHLY, CDR2 FYNNEI. Trimming removed 5 bases from V and 2 bases from J, with 7 bases in between. Here the CDR3 reads CASSRTPYEQYF. The CDR3 DNA is TGTGCCAGCAGTCGGACACCCTACGAGCAGTACTTC.

At least ten counts were recorded for this clonotype. The chain employs TRBV15 and TRBJ2-2, with 7 bases fitting TRBD1. Trimming took 0 bases from V and 0 from J; bases not matched to a gene: 4. Germline V gene data show CDR1 as LNHNV and CDR2 as YYDKDF (reference sequence). This CDR3 spans 17 amino acids. CDR3 residues: CATSREGGGPNTGELFF. The CDR3, as DNA: TGTGCCACCAGCAGAGAAGGGGGCGGGCCGAACACCGGGGAGCTGTTTTTT.

This clonotype was seen repeatedly, ten times or more. The V and J genes are TRBV18 and TRBJ2-1; tentatively, D is TRBD2 (5 bases). CDR1 is KGHSH and CDR2 is LQKENI in the germline V gene. V dropped 5 bases and J dropped 7 bases, with 15 bases sitting between them. CDR3 length: 14 residues. Here the CDR3 DNA reads TGTGCCAGCTCAGGGAGAATAAGCGATAATGAGCAGTTCTTC. This encodes CASSGRISDNEQFF.